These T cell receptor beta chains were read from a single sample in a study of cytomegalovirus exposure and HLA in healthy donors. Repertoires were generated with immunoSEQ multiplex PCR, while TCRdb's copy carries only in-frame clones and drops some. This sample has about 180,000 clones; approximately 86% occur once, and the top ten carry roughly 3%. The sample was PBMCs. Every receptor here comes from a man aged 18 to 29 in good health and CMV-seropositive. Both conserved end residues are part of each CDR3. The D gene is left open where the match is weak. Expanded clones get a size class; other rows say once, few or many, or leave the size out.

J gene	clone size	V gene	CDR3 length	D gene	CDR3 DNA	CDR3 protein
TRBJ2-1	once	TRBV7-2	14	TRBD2	TGTGCCAGCAGCTTAGGGCATAGTCGGGGGGGGCAGTTCTTC	CASSLGHSRGGQFF
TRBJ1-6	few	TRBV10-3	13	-	TGTGCCATCAGTGATCGGGATAATTCACCCCTCCACTTT	CAISDRDNSPLHF
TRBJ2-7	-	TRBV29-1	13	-	TGCAGCGTTCAGGGTTCGAGCTCCTACGAGCAGTACTTC	CSVQGSSSYEQYF
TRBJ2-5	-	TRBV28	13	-	TGTGCCAGCAGTTTATATGGAGGGGAGACCCAGTACTTC	CASSLYGGETQYF
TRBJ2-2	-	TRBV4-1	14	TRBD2	TGCGCCAGCGGAGGTGGCGGGAGGGTTGGTGAGCTGTTTTTT	CASGGGGRVGELFF
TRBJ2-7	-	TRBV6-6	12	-	TGTGCCAGCAGTCTCGTAACCTACGAGCAGTACTTC	CASSLVTYEQYF
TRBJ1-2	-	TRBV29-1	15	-	TGCAGCGTCACTCCACTGGGGGGAGGAAACTATGGCTACACCTTC	CSVTPLGGGNYGYTF
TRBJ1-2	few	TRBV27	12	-	TGTGCCAGCAGCACTGGACTGAATGGCTACACCTTC	CASSTGLNGYTF
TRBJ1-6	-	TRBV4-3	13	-	TGCGCCAGCGGGCCGGGAGCCATGTACGCCCTCCACTTT	CASGPGAMYALHF
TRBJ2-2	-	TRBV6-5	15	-	TGTGCCAGCAGTTACTCGGATGGCGGCCCCGGGGAGCTGTTTTTT	CASSYSDGGPGELFF
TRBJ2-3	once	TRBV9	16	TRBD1	TGTGCCAGCAGCGTATTCCAGGACAGGGCGACAGATACGCAGTATTTT	CASSVFQDRATDTQYF
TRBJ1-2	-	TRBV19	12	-	TGTGCCAGTAGTATGGTAGGGGTCGGCTACACCTTC	CASSMVGVGYTF
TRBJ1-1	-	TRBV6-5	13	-	TGTGCCAGCAGTTACGAACGGGACACTGAAGCTTTCTTT	CASSYERDTEAFF
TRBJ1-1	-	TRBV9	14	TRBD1	TGTGCCAGCAGCCCTCGGGACAGGGTTACTGAAGCTTTCTTT	CASSPRDRVTEAFF
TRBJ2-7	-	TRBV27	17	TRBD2	TGTGCCAGCAGTTTACCCAGGGGGACTAGCGGGAGCTACGAGCAGTACTTC	CASSLPRGTSGSYEQYF
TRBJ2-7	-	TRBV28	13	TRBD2	TGTGCCAGCAACGCGGGAGCCCCCTACGAGCAGTACTTC	CASNAGAPYEQYF
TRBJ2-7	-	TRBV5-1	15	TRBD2	TGCGCCAGCAGCCCTACGGCGGGGGGTAGTTACGAGCAGTACTTC	CASSPTAGGSYEQYF
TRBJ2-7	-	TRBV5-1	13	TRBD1	TGCGCCAGCAGCGGGGGACAGGGGAACGAGCAGTACTTC	CASSGGQGNEQYF
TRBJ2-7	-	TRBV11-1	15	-	TGTGCCAGCAGCTTAGAGGTTAGCAGGGCCTACGAGCAGTACTTC	CASSLEVSRAYEQYF
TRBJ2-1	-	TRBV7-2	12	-	TGTGCCAGCAGCTCTCCCGGGAATGAGCAGTTCTTC	CASSSPGNEQFF
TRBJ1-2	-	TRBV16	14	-	TGTGCCAGCACCCCAATTGTAGGGGCCTATGGCTACACCTTC	CASTPIVGAYGYTF
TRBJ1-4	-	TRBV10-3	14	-	TGTGCCATCAGTGTTGGGGGAGGAAGCGAAAAACTGTTTTTT	CAISVGGGSEKLFF
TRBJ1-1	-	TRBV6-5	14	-	TGTGCCAGCAAAGACAGGTCCGGGAACACTGAAGCTTTCTTT	CASKDRSGNTEAFF
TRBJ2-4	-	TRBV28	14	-	TGTGCCAGCAGCCCAGGGGGGGCCAAAAACATTCAGTACTTC	CASSPGGAKNIQYF
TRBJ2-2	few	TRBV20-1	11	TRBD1	TGCAGTGCGCAGGGGGTCGGGGAGCTGTTTTTT	CSAQGVGELFF
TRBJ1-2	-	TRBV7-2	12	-	TGTGCCAGCAGCTTAGCCGACTATGGCTACACCTTC	CASSLADYGYTF
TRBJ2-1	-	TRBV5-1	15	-	TGCGCCAGCAGCTCGTGGGGGGGCGCAGACAATGAGCAGTTCTTC	CASSSWGGADNEQFF
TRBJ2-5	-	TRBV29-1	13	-	TGCAGCGCCGGTCAGATGCCCGGGGAGACCCAGTACTTC	CSAGQMPGETQYF
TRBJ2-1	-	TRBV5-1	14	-	TGCGCCAGCAGCTCGGACAGTAACTACAATGAGCAGTTCTTC	CASSSDSNYNEQFF
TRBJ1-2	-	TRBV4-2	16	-	TGTGCCAGCAGCCAAGTTGAGATTGCTTCGCCTTATGGCTACACCTTC	CASSQVEIASPYGYTF
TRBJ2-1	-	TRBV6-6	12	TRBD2	TGTGCCAGCATCGGCGGGGGGGATGAGCAGTTCTTC	CASIGGGDEQFF
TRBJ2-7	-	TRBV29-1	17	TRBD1	TGCAGCGTGTACGGCGAGTGGCCGGGACAGGGAGAATACGAGCAGTACTTC	CSVYGEWPGQGEYEQYF
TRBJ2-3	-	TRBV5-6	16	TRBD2	TGTGCCAGCAGCCCCCCTAGCGGGAGGTTAGCAGATACGCAGTATTTT	CASSPPSGRLADTQYF
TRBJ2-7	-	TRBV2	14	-	TGTGCCAGCAGTGGGCGAAGGAGCTCCTACGAGCAGTACTTC	CASSGRRSSYEQYF
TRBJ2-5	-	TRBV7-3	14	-	TGTGCCAGCAGCTTAAAAGGACTACAAGAGACCCAGTACTTC	CASSLKGLQETQYF
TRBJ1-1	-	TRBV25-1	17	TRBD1	TGTGCCAGCAGTGACGCTTATCGACAGGGCCCGAACACTGAAGCTTTCTTT	CASSDAYRQGPNTEAFF
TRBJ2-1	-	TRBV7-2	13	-	TGTGCCAGCAGCCCAATCAGGGGAAATGAGCAGTTCTTC	CASSPIRGNEQFF
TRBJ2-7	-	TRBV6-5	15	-	TGTGCCAGCAGTTACTCTGGGAGGAGGGAGGACGAGCAGTACTTC	CASSYSGRREDEQYF
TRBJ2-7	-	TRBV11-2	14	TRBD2	TGTGCCAGCAGTCGTAGCGGGAGGAGCCACGAGCAGTACTTC	CASSRSGRSHEQYF
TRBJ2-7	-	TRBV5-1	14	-	TGCGCCAGCAGTAGCCCCACGGGACTCTACGAGCAGTACTTC	CASSSPTGLYEQYF
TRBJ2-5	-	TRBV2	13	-	TGTGCCAGCAGAGCGGACAGTCGGGAGACCCAGTACTTC	CASRADSRETQYF
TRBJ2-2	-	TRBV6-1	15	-	TGTGCCAGCAGGGCCGGGGAGGGGGACACCGGGGAGCTGTTTTTT	CASRAGEGDTGELFF
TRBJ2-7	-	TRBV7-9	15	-	TGTGCCAGCAGCTTAGTCGGGAGTCCCTCCTACGAGCAGTACTTC	CASSLVGSPSYEQYF
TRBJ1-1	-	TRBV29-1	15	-	TGCAGCGTTGATGGTCTCGGGGGTCCGTACACTGAAGCTTTCTTT	CSVDGLGGPYTEAFF
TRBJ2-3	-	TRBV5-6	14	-	TGTGCCAGTGAAGCGGGCCCCAGCACAGATACGCAGTATTTT	CASEAGPSTDTQYF
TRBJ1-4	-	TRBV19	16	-	TGTGCCAGTAGTATGCCACAACTGAGTAGCAAGGAAAAACTGTTTTTT	CASSMPQLSSKEKLFF
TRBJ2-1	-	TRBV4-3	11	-	TGCGCCAGCAGCCAAGGGAGTGAGCAGTTCTTC	CASSQGSEQFF
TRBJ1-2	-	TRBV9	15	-	TGTGCCAGCTCCGAATGGGGGAGGGGGAAGGATGGCTACACCTTC	CASSEWGRGKDGYTF
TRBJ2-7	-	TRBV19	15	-	TGTGCCAGTAGTATTGGTGGGACAATATCCTACGAGCAGTACTTC	CASSIGGTISYEQYF